A single sample gave rise to the 18 T cell receptor beta chains below, sequenced in a study of blood T cell repertoires in COVID-19. Profiled with immunoSEQ multiplex PCR; TCRdb holds only in-frame clones, not every one. In the table there are some 180,000 clones, around 85% of which are singletons. The sample taken for sequencing was PBMCs or T cells enriched from blood (not recorded which). Receptors originate from a man aged 40-55 years who had recovered from COVID-19.

The chain has TRBV6-5 and TRBJ2-1; 12 nucleotides match TRBD2. The length of the CDR3 is 15 residues. The V gene's germline CDR1 is MNHEY and CDR2 SVGAGI. Trimming cost V 4 bases and J 7 bases; bases outside gene matches: 5. CDR3 sequence: CASSSGLAGTNEQFF. The DNA for the CDR3 is TGTGCCAGCAGTTCAGGACTAGCGGGAACAAATGAGCAGTTCTTC.

This clone was seen just once. The chain employs TRBV7-2 and TRBJ1-1; D is perhaps TRBD1 (6 bases). This CDR3 has 15 residues. Between the trimmed V and J ends, which lost 3 bases and 4 bases, there was a span of 15 bases. Germline V gives CDR1 SGHTA, CDR2 FQGNSA. The CDR3 DNA sequence: TGTGCCAGCAGCTTTTCGGAACAGGGAAGCACTGAAGCTTTCTTT. This codes for CASSFSEQGSTEAFF.

The chain combines TRBV5-1 with TRBJ2-1; D is possibly TRBD1 (5 bases). The CDR3 runs to 14 residues. The germline CDR1 and CDR2 sequences are SGHRS and YFSETQ. V dropped 0 bases and J dropped 7 bases, with 11 bases sitting between them. CDR3 sequence (DNA): TGCGCCAGCAGCTTGGCAGGCAGGGCGAATGAGCAGTTCTTC. Encoded protein: CASSLAGRANEQFF.

This clone was seen once. V and J are TRBV25-1 and TRBJ2-7; D might be TRBD2 (5 bases). Germline V gives CDR1 MGHDK, CDR2 SYGVNS. This CDR3 contains 15 residues. Trimming shortened V by 4 bases and J by 0 bases, and 13 bases separated the two germline ends. The CDR3 bases are TGTGCCAGCAGTGGGCGTCGGGAAAGCTCCTACGAGCAGTACTTC. Its translation is CASSGRRESSYEQYF.

The gene calls are TRBV5-1 and TRBJ2-7, with D possibly being TRBD1 (6 bases). Per germline, CDR1 SGHRS and CDR2 YFSETQ. V lost 0 bases and J lost 3, with 13 bases in between. The CDR3 loop spans 15 amino acids. CDR3 amino acids: CASSLGAGDYYEQYF. CDR3 nucleotides: TGCGCCAGCAGCTTGGGGGCAGGGGATTACTACGAGCAGTACTTC.

This sequence joins TRBV29-1 and TRBJ1-1; no firm D call. Germline V gene data show CDR1 as SQVTM and CDR2 as ANQGSEA. The CDR3 has 12 amino acids. Trimming removed 2 bases from V and 5 bases from J, with 9 bases in between. The DNA of the CDR3 is TGCAGCGTTGAACTGGCGGGAACTGAAGCTTTCTTT. Translated, it gives CSVELAGTEAFF. Variable domain in full (rest from reference TRBV29-1 and TRBJ1-1): SAVISQKPSRDICQRGTSLTIQCQVDSQVTMMFWYRQQPGQSLTLIATANQGSEATYESGFVIDKFPISRPNLTFSTLTVSNMSPEDSSIYLCSVELAGTEAFFGQGTRLTVV.

The chain combines TRBV7-8 with TRBJ1-1; 8 bases fit TRBD1. V shed 5 bases, J shed 1 base, and the junction held 6 bases outside the gene matches. Germline V lookup: CDR1 SGHVS, CDR2 FQNEAQ. The length of the CDR3 is 15 residues. The CDR3 loop is CASSAWGTGNTEAFF. DNA of the CDR3: TGTGCCAGCAGCGCCTGGGGGACAGGGAACACTGAAGCTTTCTTT.

The chain is built from TRBV11-1 and TRBJ1-1, with TRBD1 matching 8 bases. Losses at the gene ends were 6 bases for V and 0 bases for J; bases not matched to a gene: 6. This CDR3 region has 15 residues. Germline V gives CDR1 SGHAT, CDR2 FQDESV (reference sequence). This chain's CDR3 is CASRFAGGLNTEAFF. The CDR3 bases are TGTGCCAGCAGGTTTGCAGGGGGCCTGAACACTGAAGCTTTCTTT.

The CDR3 loop is CASSQPSGFNEKLFF. The DNA of the CDR3 is TGCGCCAGCAGCCAACCGTCAGGGTTTAATGAAAAACTGTTTTTT. The chain recombines TRBV4-1 with TRBJ1-4; the D gene is possibly TRBD1 (5 bases). The germline V and J ends were trimmed by 2 bases and 4 bases, with 11 bases remaining between them. CDR1 is MGHRA and CDR2 is YSYEKL in the germline V gene. The CDR3 covers 15 residues.

The chain uses TRBV24-1 and TRBJ2-5, with a tentative D call TRBD1 (6 bases). Between the trimmed V and J ends, which lost 4 bases and 1 base, there was a span of 9 bases. This CDR3 region has 14 residues. CDR1 and CDR2 from the germline V gene are KGHDR and SFDVKD. The CDR3 sequence: CATSETGIQETQYF. The CDR3 DNA reads as TGTGCCACCAGTGAAACAGGGATCCAAGAGACCCAGTACTTC.

The chain joins TRBV27 to TRBJ2-7; 7 nucleotides agree with TRBD1. The germline V gene encodes CDR1 MNHEY and CDR2 SMNVEV (reference sequence). V shed 5 bases, J shed 3 bases, and the junction held 10 bases outside the gene matches. This CDR3 has 15 amino acids. CDR3 loop: CASSDSGTALYEQYF. CDR3 nucleotide sequence: TGTGCCAGCAGTGATTCCGGGACAGCTCTCTACGAGCAGTACTTC.

This clone was observed a single time. CDR3: CASSPRLTGATGDTEAFF. CDR3 bases: TGTGCCAGCAGCCCAAGACTAACAGGGGCCACTGGGGACACTGAAGCTTTCTTT. The rearrangement joins TRBV7-9 to TRBJ1-1, with TRBD1 matching 7 bases. Germline V lookup: CDR1 SEHNR, CDR2 FQNEAQ (reference sequence). Trimming removed 5 bases from V and 3 bases from J; junction bases left unmatched: 18. The CDR3 covers 18 residues. The full variable domain, in which reference TRBV7-9 and TRBJ1-1 provide the parts outside the CDR3, is DTGVSQNPRHKITKRGQNVTFRCDPISEHNRLYWYRQTLGQGPEFLTYFQNEAQLEKSRLLSDRFSAERPKGSFSTLEIQRTEQGDSAMYLCASSPRLTGATGDTEAFFGQGTRLTVV.

This clone showed up just once. The CDR3: CASSSDRGRLTEAFF. CDR3 DNA: TGTGCCAGCAGCTCGGACAGGGGCCGCCTAACTGAAGCTTTCTTT. This chain uses TRBV11-3 with TRBJ1-1; TRBD1 matches at 9 bases. Germline V lookup: CDR1 SGHNT, CDR2 YENEEA. CDR3 size: 15 residues. The trim removed 4 bases at V and 5 bases at J, leaving 8 bases unmatched.

This rearrangement joins TRBV9 to TRBJ2-7, with D hard to call. This CDR3 has 15 amino acids. Trimming shortened V by 3 bases and J by 0 bases, and 13 bases separated the two germline ends. Germline V lookup: CDR1 SGDLS, CDR2 YYNGEE. For the CDR3, the DNA is TGTGCCAGCAGCGGCCGTAATTCCAGCTCCTACGAGCAGTACTTC. Translating it yields CASSGRNSSSYEQYF.

The chain combines TRBV18 with TRBJ1-2; D perhaps matches TRBD1 (5 bases). Trimming shortened V by 1 base and J by 4 bases, and 7 bases separated the two germline ends. Germline V gene data show CDR1 as KGHSH and CDR2 as LQKENI. The CDR3 is made up of 13 amino acids. CDR3 sequence (DNA): TGTGCCAGCTCACCACGCCAGGGCTATGGCTACACCTTC. Translated, it gives CASSPRQGYGYTF.

The V call is TRBV28, the J call TRBJ2-1; D gene ambiguous. The CDR3 runs 13 residues. Trimming took off 5 bases at V and 5 bases at J, with 10 bases between the two ends. Germline V gene sequence: CDR1 MDHEN, CDR2 SYDVKM. The CDR3 here is CASSHLEDNEQFF. CDR3 nucleotide sequence: TGTGCCAGCAGTCACCTAGAGGACAATGAGCAGTTCTTC.

This clone is medium-sized within its sample. CDR3 coding DNA: TGTGCCAGCAGTCAGGTAACCTCTGGGGCCAACGTCCTGACTTTC. This encodes CASSQVTSGANVLTF. The chain couples TRBV2 to TRBJ2-6, with D hard to call. Germline CDR1 is SNHLY and CDR2 is FYNNEI. The V gene lost 5 bases and the J gene lost 0 bases, with 8 bases spanning the gap. This CDR3 has 15 amino acids.

V and J are TRBV28 and TRBJ1-5; 8 bases line up with TRBD1. Germline CDR1 MDHEN, CDR2 SYDVKM. The CDR3 is 14 amino acids. V lost 9 bases and J lost 2; bases outside the gene matches: 6. This chain's CDR3 is CASTGGDGNQPQHF. CDR3 DNA: TGTGCCAGTACAGGGGGTGATGGCAATCAGCCCCAGCATTTT.